Below are 8 T cell receptor beta chains sequenced from a single sample in a study of T cells in Graves' hyperthyroidism and ophthalmopathy. Amplified regions were TCR beta CDR3 sequences from RNA transcripts. The TCR CDR3 first-round RT-PCR relied on the HTBI primer set. TCRdb used MiXCR to reprocess the multiplex PCR reads, holding one entry per CDR3 protein. The sample has about 480,000 distinct CDR3 sequences, approximately 15% seen once. Sequenced: blood. Receptors were obtained from a woman younger than 35 with Graves' hyperthyroidism.

This clonotype was seen ten or more times. This rearrangement joins TRBV5-1 to TRBJ1-2, with D possibly matching TRBD1 (6 bases). Looked up from germline, CDR1 is SGHRS and CDR2 is YFSETQ. V dropped 4 bases and J dropped 4 bases, with 26 bases sitting between them. This CDR3 region has 18 residues. DNA for the CDR3: TGCGCCAGCAGCCACGGGTGGCAGGGGCCCCTCGAGATCTATGGCTACACCTTC. Translated, it gives CASSHGWQGPLEIYGYTF.

This clonotype showed up many times. This chain uses TRBV5-1 with TRBJ2-7; TRBD1 might be the D (5 bases). CDR3 length: 14 amino acids. V lost 4 bases and J lost 2, with 13 bases in between. Germline V gene lookup returns CDR1 SGHRS and CDR2 YFSETQ. In nucleotides, the CDR3 is TGCGCCAGCAGCCCCTGGGAAGGGGCCTACGAGCAGTACGTC. Amino acid sequence: CASSPWEGAYEQYV.

This clonotype was counted at least ten times. The V call is TRBV14, the J call TRBJ2-1, with D unresolved. The CDR3 covers 11 residues. V was pared by 4 bases and J by 7 bases, with 5 bases between. Germline V gives CDR1 SGHDN, CDR2 FVKESK. CDR3 DNA sequence: TGTGCCAGCAGCCGTGCGAATGAGCAGTTCTTC. This translates into CASSRANEQFF.

This clonotype appeared a few times. The genes are TRBV20-1 and TRBJ2-3, with D perhaps TRBD1 (5 bases). This CDR3 is built from 14 residues. Germline assignment: CDR1 DFQATT and CDR2 SNEGSKA (reference sequence). V lost 0 bases and J 9 bases, leaving 16 bases between the germline ends. The CDR3 nucleotides are TGCAGTGCTAGAGATCCTAGGGGAACCCAAACGCAGTATTTT. Protein product: CSARDPRGTQTQYF.

This clonotype was seen many times. V gene TRBV30 combines with J gene TRBJ1-2, with D hard to call. Deletions cut 1 base from V and 8 bases from J, with 17 bases between. Looked up from germline, CDR1 is GTSNPN and CDR2 is SVGIG (reference sequence). The CDR3 is made up of 14 amino acids. The CDR3 region has the DNA TGTGCCTGGAGTGCCCGCGTGACCATTTGGGGCTACACCTTC. Its protein product is CAWSARVTIWGYTF.

The sample holds many counts of this clonotype. The rearrangement uses TRBV11-3 and TRBJ2-1; 11 nucleotides line up with TRBD2. The CDR3 covers 17 residues. The germline V gene has CDR1 SGHNT and CDR2 YENEEA. With V trimmed by 6 bases and J by 3 bases, 10 bases remained unmatched. The CDR3 reads CASSRFSSGRGYNEQFF. The CDR3 nucleotides are TGTGCCAGCAGTCGGTTCAGTAGCGGGAGGGGCTACAATGAGCAGTTCTTC.

This clonotype was counted only a few times. The chain links TRBV6-1 to TRBJ1-3; no reliable D call. Looked up from germline, CDR1 is MNHNS and CDR2 is SASEGT. The germline V and J ends were trimmed by 0 bases and 15 bases, with 9 bases remaining between them. The CDR3 loop spans 11 amino acids. The CDR3 region is CASSEAKFRYF. For the CDR3, the DNA is TGTGCCAGCAGTGAAGCGAAGTTTAGATATTTT.

This clonotype appeared many times. The CDR3 region has the DNA TGCAGCGCCGCGAACTGCAGGGTGGATTCACCCCTCCACTTT. It is translated as CSAANCRVDSPLHF. The chain uses TRBV29-1 and TRBJ1-6; the D gene is possibly TRBD1 (5 bases). CDR1 is SQVTM and CDR2 is ANQGSEA in the germline V gene. V lost 7 bases, J lost 8 bases, and 18 bases lay in between. The CDR3 is 14 residues long.